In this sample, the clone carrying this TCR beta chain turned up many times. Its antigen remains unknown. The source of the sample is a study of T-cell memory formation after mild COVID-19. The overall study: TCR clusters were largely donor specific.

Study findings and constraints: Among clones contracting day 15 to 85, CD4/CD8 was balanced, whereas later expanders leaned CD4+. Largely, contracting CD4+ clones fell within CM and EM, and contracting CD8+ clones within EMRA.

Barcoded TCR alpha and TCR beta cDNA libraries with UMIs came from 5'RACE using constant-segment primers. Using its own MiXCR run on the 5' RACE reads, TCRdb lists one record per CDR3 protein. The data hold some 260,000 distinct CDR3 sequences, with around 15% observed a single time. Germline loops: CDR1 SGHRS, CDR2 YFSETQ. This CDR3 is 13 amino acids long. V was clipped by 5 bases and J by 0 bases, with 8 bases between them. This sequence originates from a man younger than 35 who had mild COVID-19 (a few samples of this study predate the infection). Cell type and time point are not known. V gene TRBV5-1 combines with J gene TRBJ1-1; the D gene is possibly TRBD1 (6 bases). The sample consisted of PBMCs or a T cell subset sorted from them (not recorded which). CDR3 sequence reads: CASRGQMNTEAFF. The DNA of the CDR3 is TGCGCCAGCAGAGGACAGATGAACACTGAAGCTTTCTTT.